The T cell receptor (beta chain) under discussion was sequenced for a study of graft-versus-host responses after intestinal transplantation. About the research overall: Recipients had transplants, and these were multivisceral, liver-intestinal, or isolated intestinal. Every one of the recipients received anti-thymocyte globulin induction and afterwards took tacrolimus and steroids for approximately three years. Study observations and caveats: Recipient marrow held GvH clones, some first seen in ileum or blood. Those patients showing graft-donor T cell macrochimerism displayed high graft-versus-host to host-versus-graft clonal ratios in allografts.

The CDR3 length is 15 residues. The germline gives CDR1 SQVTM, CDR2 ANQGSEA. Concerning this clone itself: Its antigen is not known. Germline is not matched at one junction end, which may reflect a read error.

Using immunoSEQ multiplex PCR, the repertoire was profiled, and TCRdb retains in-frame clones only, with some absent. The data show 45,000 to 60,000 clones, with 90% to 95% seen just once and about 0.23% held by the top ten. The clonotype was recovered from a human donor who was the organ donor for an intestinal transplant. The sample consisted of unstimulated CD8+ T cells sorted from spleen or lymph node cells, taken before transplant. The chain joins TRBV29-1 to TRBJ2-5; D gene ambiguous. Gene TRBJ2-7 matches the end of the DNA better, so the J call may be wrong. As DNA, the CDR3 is TGCAGCATTGAAGAATGGCAGGCCCAGACCTACGAGCAGTACTTC. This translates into CSIEEWQAQTYEQYF.